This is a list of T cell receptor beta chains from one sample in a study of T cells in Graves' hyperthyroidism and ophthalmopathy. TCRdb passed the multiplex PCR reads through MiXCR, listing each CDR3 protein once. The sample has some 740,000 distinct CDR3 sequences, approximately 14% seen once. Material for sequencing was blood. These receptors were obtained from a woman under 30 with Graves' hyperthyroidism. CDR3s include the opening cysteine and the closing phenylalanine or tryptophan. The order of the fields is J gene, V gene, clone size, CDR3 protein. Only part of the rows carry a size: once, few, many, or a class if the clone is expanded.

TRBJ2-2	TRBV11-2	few	CASSRDSTGELFF
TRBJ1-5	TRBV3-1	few	CASSQVGARQPQHF
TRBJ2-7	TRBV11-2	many	CASSSRGGSSYEQYF
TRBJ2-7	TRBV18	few	CASSPEEAYEQYF
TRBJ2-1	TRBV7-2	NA	CASSHTTRDFGGNEQFF
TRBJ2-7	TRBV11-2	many	CASSLVPGQGGYEQYF
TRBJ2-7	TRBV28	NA	CASSFHRGRPLYEQYF
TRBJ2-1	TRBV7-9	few	CASSPITEQFF
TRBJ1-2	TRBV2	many	CARGDYGYTF
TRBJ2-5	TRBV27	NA	CASSSPGLAGGPETQYF
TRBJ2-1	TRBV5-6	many	CASSLGGLGAHEQFF
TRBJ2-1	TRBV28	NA	CASSFLTDEQFF
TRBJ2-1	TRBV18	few	CASSPHLTSGRPSSYNEQFF
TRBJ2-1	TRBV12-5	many	CASGLTGGYNEQFF
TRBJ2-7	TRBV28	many	CASSSPNSRANYEQYF
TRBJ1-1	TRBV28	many	CASSHRGSGPGEAFF
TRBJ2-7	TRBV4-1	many	CASSPLPTSGGYEQYF
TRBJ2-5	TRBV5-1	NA	CASSFPTIGGISETQYF
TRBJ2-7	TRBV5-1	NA	CASSAGYTYEQYF
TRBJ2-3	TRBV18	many	CASSPLLGLADTQYF
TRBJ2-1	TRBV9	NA	CASSVGGGRGGNEQFF
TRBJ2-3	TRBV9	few	CASSARGGVTATDTQYF
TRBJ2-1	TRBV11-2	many	CASGASGRPLPYNEQFF
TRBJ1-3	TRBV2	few	CASLGTAQSLSGNTIYF
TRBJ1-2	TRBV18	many	CASSPAGAYGYTF
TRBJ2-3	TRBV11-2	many	CASSLVTLSTDTQYF
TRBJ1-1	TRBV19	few	CASSINRDRRNTEAFF